This TCR beta chain was retrieved from a study of control samples from healthy donors and cancer patients. The table came from immunoSEQ multiplex PCR; TCRdb's copy has only in-frame clones and leaves some out. Among tens of thousands of clones, approximately 95% were seen once, and the ten largest hold about 2.4%. The sequence derives from a man aged 25-45 years in good health. Sequenced: blood.

Here the CDR3 DNA reads TGTGCCAGCAGCCAAGATTACGTGGATTTAAATGAGCAGTTCTTC. It is translated as CASSQDYVDLNEQFF. This rearrangement joins TRBV3-1 (or the pseudogene TRBV3-2) to TRBJ2-1; no definite D call. Germline CDR1 is LGHDT and CDR2 is YNNKEL (reference sequence). The CDR3 is made up of 15 amino acids. The V gene lost 0 bases and the J gene lost 7 bases, with 13 bases spanning the gap.